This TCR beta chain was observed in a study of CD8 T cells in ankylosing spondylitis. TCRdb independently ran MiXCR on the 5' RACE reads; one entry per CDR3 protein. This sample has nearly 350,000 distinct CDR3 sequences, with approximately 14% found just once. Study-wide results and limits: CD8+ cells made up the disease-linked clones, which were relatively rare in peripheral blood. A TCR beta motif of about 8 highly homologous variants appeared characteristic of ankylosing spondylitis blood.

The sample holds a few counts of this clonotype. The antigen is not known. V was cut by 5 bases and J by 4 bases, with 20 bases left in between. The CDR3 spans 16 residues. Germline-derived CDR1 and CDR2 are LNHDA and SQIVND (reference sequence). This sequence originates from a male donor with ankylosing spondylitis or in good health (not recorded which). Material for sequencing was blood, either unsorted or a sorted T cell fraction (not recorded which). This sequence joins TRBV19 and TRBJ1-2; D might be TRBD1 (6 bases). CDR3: CASSVAGTTQFYGYTF. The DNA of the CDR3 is TGTGCCAGTAGTGTTGCCGGGACAACTCAATTCTATGGCTACACCTTC.